The rows below give T cell receptor beta chains drawn from one sample of a study of control samples from healthy donors and cancer patients. Libraries were prepared by immunoSEQ multiplex PCR; TCRdb keeps only in-frame clonotypes and omits some of them. The profile shows about 70,000 clones, approximately 87% of them singletons. Sequencing was performed on blood. The receptors were sampled from a man aged 50 to 60 in good health. CDR3s include the opening cysteine and the closing phenylalanine or tryptophan. D genes are given only for firm matches. Only part of the rows carry a size: once, few, many, or a class if the clone is expanded.

v_call,j_call,clone_size,d_call,cdr3_nt,cdr3_aa
TRBV7-7,TRBJ2-1,NA,NA,TGTGCTAGCAGCTTAGGTACCTTTAGCTCCTACAATGAGCAGTTCTTC,CASSLGTFSSYNEQFF
TRBV7-3,TRBJ2-5,NA,NA,TGTGCCAGCAGCCCCACCCCGCAAGAGACCCAGTACTTC,CASSPTPQETQYF
TRBV6-5,TRBJ2-7,few,TRBD2,TGTGCCAGCAGTCCATATACTAGCGTTTCCTACGAGCAGTACTTC,CASSPYTSVSYEQYF
TRBV5-1,TRBJ1-2,NA,NA,TGCGCCAGCAGCTCCCAAACCCCAGGGGCCCTCTCTGGCTACACCTTC,CASSSQTPGALSGYTF
TRBV7-6,TRBJ1-4,NA,NA,TGTGCCAGCAGCTTGGGACACGAGAATGAAAAACTGTTTTTT,CASSLGHENEKLFF
TRBV6-5,TRBJ2-7,NA,NA,TGTGCCAGCAGTTCGACAGACTCCTACGAGCAGTACTTC,CASSSTDSYEQYF
TRBV4-3,TRBJ1-2,NA,NA,TGCGCCAGCAGCCAAGATCAAGGGTATGGCTACACCTTC,CASSQDQGYGYTF
TRBV14,TRBJ2-7,NA,NA,TGTGCCAGCAGCCAAAAATACGAGCAGTACTTC,CASSQKYEQYF
TRBV21-1,TRBJ1-5,NA,NA,TGTGCCAGCAGCAAAGCTGCGGGGGGCGTGGGCAATCAGCCCCAGCATTTT,CASSKAAGGVGNQPQHF
TRBV18,TRBJ2-7,NA,TRBD1,TGTGCCAGCTCACCAGTGGAGACAGGGGCAGGCGAGCAGTACTTC,CASSPVETGAGEQYF
TRBV10-3,TRBJ2-1,NA,TRBD2,TGTGCCATCAGAGATTCTAGCGGGTTGGTCTACAATGAGCAGTTCTTC,CAIRDSSGLVYNEQFF
TRBV4-3,TRBJ2-5,NA,NA,TGCGCCAGCAGCCAAGCGATAGGTAGAGCGGAGACCCAGTACTTC,CASSQAIGRAETQYF
TRBV7-9,TRBJ2-3,NA,NA,TGTGCCAGCAGCTTACAGGGCCGCACAGATACGCAGTATTTT,CASSLQGRTDTQYF
TRBV6-6,TRBJ1-1,NA,NA,TGTGCCAGCAGTTACGTAACGAACACTGAAGCTTTCTTT,CASSYVTNTEAFF
TRBV19,TRBJ1-5,NA,TRBD1,TGTGCCAGTAGGGGGGACAGGGGCGGGAATCAGCCCCAGCATTTT,CASRGDRGGNQPQHF
TRBV29-1,TRBJ1-4,NA,NA,TGCAGCGTGGGAACTTGGAAACTGTTTTTT,CSVGTWKLFF
TRBV19,TRBJ1-6,NA,TRBD1,TGTGCCAGTAGAACTTCGGACAGGGCTTATAATTCACCCCTCCACTTT,CASRTSDRAYNSPLHF
TRBV6-6,TRBJ1-2,NA,NA,TGTGCCAGCAGTTACAGCGGAGCAGGCTATGGCTACACCTTC,CASSYSGAGYGYTF
TRBV6-2/TRBV6-3,TRBJ2-7,NA,TRBD2,TGTGCCAGCAGTTCCGGACTAGCGGGGGGGAACGAGCAGTACTTC,CASSSGLAGGNEQYF
TRBV19,TRBJ2-2,NA,NA,TGTGCCAGTAGTCCCTCCGGGACAGGGGTACTAGCGGGGATGGGCGGGGAGCTGTTTTTT,CASSPSGTGVLAGMGGELFF
TRBV6-2/TRBV6-3,TRBJ2-4,NA,NA,TGTGCCAGCAGCTCAGGCGGAGGTCCCAAAAACATTCAGTACTTC,CASSSGGGPKNIQYF
TRBV9,TRBJ2-5,NA,NA,TGTGCCAGCAGCGTAATGGGTCCTGAGACCCAGTACTTC,CASSVMGPETQYF
TRBV6-2/TRBV6-3,TRBJ2-7,once,NA,TGTGCCAGCAGTGCCAGGGAGGCCTACGAGCAGTACTTC,CASSAREAYEQYF
TRBV27,TRBJ2-5,NA,TRBD2,TGTGCCAGCAGTTTATCTGGACTAGCGGGGTCCAAGACCCAGTACTTC,CASSLSGLAGSKTQYF
TRBV2,TRBJ2-5,NA,TRBD2,TGTGCCAGCGGGACTACCCAAGAGACCCAGTACTTC,CASGTTQETQYF
TRBV6-2/TRBV6-3,TRBJ2-7,NA,TRBD1,TGTGCCAGCAGTTCGCCGGGACAGGGTTCTTACGAGCAGTACTTC,CASSSPGQGSYEQYF
TRBV5-1,TRBJ1-4,NA,NA,TGCGCCAGCAGCATTGTTAGTAGGGACACAACGGCAACTAATGAAAAACTGTTTTTT,CASSIVSRDTTATNEKLFF
TRBV25-1,TRBJ1-1,NA,NA,TGTGCCAGCAGTGAATCGGCCGGGAACACTGAAGCTTTCTTT,CASSESAGNTEAFF
TRBV27,TRBJ2-1,NA,NA,TGTGCCAGCAGTTTACTCGGGGATGAGCAGTTCTTC,CASSLLGDEQFF
TRBV5-1,TRBJ2-7,few,TRBD2,TGCGCCAGCAGCTCGGGACTAGCGGGCTACGAGCAGTACTTC,CASSSGLAGYEQYF
TRBV5-1,TRBJ2-1,NA,TRBD2,TGCGCCAGCAGCTTGGAGAAGCTCGGCGGGGGGGATGAGCAGTTCTTC,CASSLEKLGGGDEQFF
TRBV4-2,TRBJ2-7,NA,NA,TGTGCCAGCAGCCAGCAGGAGCACGAGGGGGAGCAGTACTTC,CASSQQEHEGEQYF
TRBV19,TRBJ1-4,NA,NA,TGTGCCAGTAGTATGATGATCCCGCCTGAAAAACTGTTTTTT,CASSMMIPPEKLFF
TRBV15,TRBJ2-1,NA,NA,TGTGCCACCAGCACTGGGTTTTTACGAGGGTCTGAGCAGTTCTTC,CATSTGFLRGSEQFF
TRBV7-9,TRBJ2-3,NA,NA,TGTGCCAGCAGCTTATCGGGGGACACGCAGTATTTT,CASSLSGDTQYF
TRBV7-3,TRBJ1-5,once,NA,TGTGCCAGCAGCGAAGGTCCCAATAGCAATCAGCCCCAGCATTTT,CASSEGPNSNQPQHF
TRBV18,TRBJ2-2,NA,TRBD2,TGTGCCAGCTCAAACCCTCTGGCGGGAGGCCGGACCGGGGAGCTGTTTTTT,CASSNPLAGGRTGELFF
TRBV12-3/TRBV12-4,TRBJ1-1,NA,TRBD1,TGTGCCAGCAGTTCGCAGGGGGATGAAGCTTTCTTT,CASSSQGDEAFF
TRBV27,TRBJ2-2,NA,NA,TGTGCCAGCAGTTTTTACACCGGGGAGCTGTTTTTT,CASSFYTGELFF
TRBV5-1,TRBJ2-1,once,NA,TGCGCCAGCACCCTCAACAATGAGCAGTTCTTC,CASTLNNEQFF
TRBV9,TRBJ1-6,NA,NA,TGTGCCAGCAGCGTGGCTGGCAGCTATTCACCCCTCCACTTT,CASSVAGSYSPLHF
TRBV4-3,TRBJ2-7,few,TRBD1,TGCGCCAGCAGCCAAGGGGTCAGCGGGACAGGGTCCTACGAGCAGTACTTC,CASSQGVSGTGSYEQYF
TRBV9,TRBJ1-6,NA,NA,TGTGCCAGCAGCCTATCGGGCTCCTATAATTCACCCCTCCACTTT,CASSLSGSYNSPLHF
TRBV5-1,TRBJ2-7,NA,TRBD2,TGCGCCAGCAGCTACCGGACTAGCGGGGGGGCCGAGCAGTACTTC,CASSYRTSGGAEQYF
TRBV7-9,TRBJ1-2,NA,NA,TGTGCCAGCAGCTTAGATAAGGGCAGTGGCTACACCTTC,CASSLDKGSGYTF
TRBV6-2/TRBV6-3,TRBJ2-1,NA,TRBD2,TGTGCCAGCAGTTACTCGGTCTTAAGGCTAGCGGAATTTAGCTCCTACAATGAGCAGTTCTTC,CASSYSVLRLAEFSSYNEQFF
TRBV5-6,TRBJ1-5,many,TRBD1,TGTGCCAGCAGCTCCGGGACAGGCGCTAGCAATCAGCCCCAGCATTTT,CASSSGTGASNQPQHF
TRBV6-1,TRBJ2-7,NA,NA,TGTGCCAGCAGTGAAGGACAGGGAGGGCCCTACGAGCAGTACTTC,CASSEGQGGPYEQYF